The 3 T cell receptor beta chains below all came from one sample that was sequenced in a study of neurological immune-mediated disorders. In TCRdb, the 5' RACE reads were re-called with MiXCR into one record per CDR3 protein. There are 50,000 to 75,000 distinct CDR3 sequences in the sample; about an eighth occur only once, and around 11% lies in the top ten. The material sequenced was PBMCs. Receptors originate from a woman aged 60-75 years with HTLV-1-associated myelopathy (HAM/TSP).

In this sample, this clonotype turned up many times. The rearrangement joins TRBV5-1 to TRBJ2-5, with D possibly being TRBD1 (5 bases). The V end lost 0 bases, the J end lost 2 bases, and 14 bases lay between the germline ends. This CDR3 has 16 residues. Germline V gene lookup returns CDR1 SGHRS and CDR2 YFSETQ. CDR3 region: CASSLASRAGQETQYF. Here the CDR3 DNA reads TGCGCCAGCAGCTTGGCGAGCAGGGCAGGGCAAGAGACCCAGTACTTC.

On this clonotype itself: A much larger clone is a single base away; this may be a read error. V usage is TRBV10-3 and J usage is TRBJ2-7; the D gene is possibly TRBD2 (7 bases). Trimming cost V 3 bases and J 3 bases, with 12 bases left between them. Per germline, CDR1 ENHRY and CDR2 SYGVKD. This CDR3 spans 14 amino acids. In DNA, the CDR3 is TGTGCCATCAGTGACAGGGGAGGGCTCTACGAGCAGTACTTC. Translated, it gives CAISDRGGLYEQYF.

This clonotype was observed at least ten times. The chain has TRBV28 and TRBJ1-6, with a weak D call TRBD1 (5 bases). Trimming pared 1 base from V and 4 bases from J, leaving 23 bases between. CDR3 length: 20 amino acids. Germline CDR1 is MDHEN and CDR2 is SYDVKM. The CDR3, as DNA: TGTGCCAGCAGTTTATCTGGCAGTACCTACGGGGCGCTGTATAATTCACCCCTCCACTTT. Translation: CASSLSGSTYGALYNSPLHF.